These 21 T cell receptor beta chains originate from one sample sequenced in a study of a mutant IDH1 vaccine in newly diagnosed glioma. Their target antigens are unknown. Repertoires were generated with immunoSEQ multiplex PCR, while TCRdb's copy carries only in-frame clones and drops some. The table records some 46,000 clones, 85% to 95% of them present only once. Time point of the sample: week 35, safety follow-up. Mutant IDH1 20-mer peptide, at 300 ug, made up each vaccine dose, with topical imiquimod. Here the sequenced sample was PBMCs, taken from a glioma patient whose treatment included an IDH1 peptide vaccine. All receptors derive from a man aged 50 to 60 with glioma.

This sequence joins TRBV6-5 and TRBJ2-3; TRBD1 might be the D (6 bases). There are 15 residues in the CDR3. The germline V gene encodes CDR1 MNHEY and CDR2 SVGAGI. V was trimmed by 2 bases and J by 2 bases, leaving 11 bases between them. CDR3 DNA sequence: TGTGCCAGCAGTTACCAGGGGACCTCCACAGATACGCAGTATTTT. It yields the protein CASSYQGTSTDTQYF.

The J gene is TRBJ1-1, the V gene TRBV7-2; 10 nucleotides align to TRBD1. V was pared by 5 bases and J by 0 bases, with 9 bases of the junction left unmatched. Germline V CDR1 and CDR2: SGHTA, FQGNSA. This CDR3 has 17 residues. CDR3 sequence reads: CASSPLDRGNVNTEAFF. As DNA, the CDR3 is TGTGCCAGCAGCCCCTTGGACAGGGGGAACGTGAACACTGAAGCTTTCTTT.

The rearrangement links TRBV2 to TRBJ2-1; D ambiguous. V lost 3 bases, J lost 12 bases, and 0 bases lay in between. Germline-derived CDR1 and CDR2 are SNHLY and FYNNEI. This CDR3 is built from 8 residues. CDR3 DNA: TGTGCCAGCAGTGAGCAGTTCTTC. Protein: CASSEQFF.

The chain uses TRBV28 and TRBJ1-1; the D is unclear. The germline V and J ends were trimmed by 5 bases and 5 bases, with 18 bases remaining between them. Germline CDR1 reads MDHEN; CDR2 reads SYDVKM. CDR3 length: 15 residues. CDR3 DNA: TGTGCCAGCAGTCTCCCTGGAGCCGGTACGACTGAAGCTTTCTTT. It encodes CASSLPGAGTTEAFF.

This chain uses TRBV27 with TRBJ1-5; no reliable D call. The germline V gene has CDR1 MNHEY and CDR2 SMNVEV (reference sequence). This CDR3 comprises 16 residues. V lost 3 bases and J lost 4, with 16 bases in between. This CDR3 is CASSFTGQGGNQPQHF. The CDR3 nucleotides read TGTGCCAGCAGTTTTACCGGGCAAGGTGGTAATCAGCCCCAGCATTTT.

J is TRBJ2-2 and V is TRBV11-2; 7 bases are shared with TRBD1. Germline V gene sequence: CDR1 SGHAT, CDR2 FQNNGV. There are 15 residues in the CDR3. V gave up 4 bases and J gave up 2 bases; unmatched junction bases: 4. Here the CDR3 reads CASSSTGLNTGELFF. CDR3 sequence (DNA): TGTGCCAGCAGCTCGACAGGGCTAAACACCGGGGAGCTGTTTTTT.

This rearrangement joins TRBV28 to TRBJ2-7, with D tentatively TRBD1 or TRBD2 (5 bases each). The V end lost 2 bases, the J end lost 0 bases, and 14 bases lay between the germline ends. Germline V CDR1 and CDR2: MDHEN, SYDVKM. This CDR3 comprises 16 residues. The DNA of the CDR3 is TGTGCCAGCAGTTTAGCGTCCGGGACCAGCTCCTACGAGCAGTACTTC. Its protein is CASSLASGTSSYEQYF.

The chain employs TRBV5-1 and TRBJ1-1; D gene uncertain. V was trimmed by 0 bases and J by 1 base, leaving 7 bases between them. Germline CDR1 reads SGHRS; CDR2 reads YFSETQ. This CDR3 comprises 14 residues. The CDR3 sequence: CASSLGSGNTEAFF. CDR3 DNA: TGCGCCAGCAGCTTGGGAAGTGGGAACACTGAAGCTTTCTTT.

The chain joins TRBV19 to TRBJ2-3; D perhaps matches TRBD1 (5 bases). Germline V gene lookup returns CDR1 LNHDA and CDR2 SQIVND (reference sequence). This CDR3 has 16 residues. The V end was cut by 0 bases, the J end by 0 bases, with 10 bases between. This CDR3 reads CASSIDGAASTDTQYF. The CDR3 coding sequence is TGTGCCAGTAGTATAGATGGGGCAGCTAGCACAGATACGCAGTATTTT.

This chain links TRBV29-1 with TRBJ2-7, with D unclear. The CDR3 runs to 11 residues. Trimming took off 3 bases at V and 6 bases at J, with 9 bases between the two ends. Germline V gene sequence: CDR1 SQVTM, CDR2 ANQGSEA. The CDR3 DNA follows: TGCAGCGTTGATGCCTCTGGCGAGCAGTACTTC. Translated, it gives CSVDASGEQYF.

The chain uses TRBV6-5 and TRBJ1-2, with TRBD1 identical over 8 bases. The junction had 11 bases not matched to a gene; V was cut back by 5 bases and J by 6 bases. Germline CDR1 MNHEY, CDR2 SVGAGI. The CDR3 contains 15 residues. The DNA of the CDR3 is TGTGCCAGCAGTCTAGAGTGGCAGGGGGCGGATGGCTACACCTTC. It translates to CASSLEWQGADGYTF.

The chain employs TRBV27 and TRBJ2-7; D remains ambiguous. Germline V lookup: CDR1 MNHEY, CDR2 SMNVEV (reference sequence). The CDR3 is made up of 11 amino acids. The V end was cut by 5 bases, the J end by 3 bases, with 5 bases between. DNA for the CDR3: TGTGCCAGCAGTACCCACTACGAGCAGTACTTC. Encoded protein: CASSTHYEQYF.

J is TRBJ2-3 and V is TRBV7-9; 8 bases are a match to TRBD2. Germline V gene data show CDR1 as SEHNR and CDR2 as FQNEAQ (reference sequence). This CDR3 spans 14 amino acids. J gave up 2 bases and V 7 bases, and 5 bases lay outside the gene matches. The CDR3 region is CASMEAGVTDTQYF. The CDR3 DNA is TGTGCCAGCATGGAAGCGGGGGTCACAGATACGCAGTATTTT.

V usage is TRBV4-3 and J usage is TRBJ2-7, with a weak D call TRBD2 (5 bases). The V and J ends lost 1 base and 1 base respectively, with 23 bases between them. The germline CDR1 and CDR2 sequences are LGHNA and YSLEER. The CDR3 consists of 19 residues. The CDR3: CASSQAAEDPRAESYEQYF. In DNA, the CDR3 is TGCGCCAGCAGCCAAGCCGCCGAAGATCCGAGGGCAGAATCCTACGAGCAGTACTTC.

V is TRBV15 and J is TRBJ1-5, with D possibly matching TRBD1 (5 bases). Trimming shortened V by 4 bases and J by 3 bases, and 13 bases separated the two germline ends. The CDR3 loop spans 15 amino acids. CDR1 and CDR2 from the germline V gene are LNHNV and YYDKDF (reference sequence). The CDR3 reads CATSNLGLNNQPQHF. CDR3 nucleotide sequence: TGTGCCACCAGCAACCTGGGACTGAACAATCAGCCCCAGCATTTT.

V and J are TRBV28 and TRBJ2-7, with 7 bases identical to TRBD1. Losses at the gene ends were 6 bases for V and 7 bases for J; bases not matched to a gene: 6. Germline V gives CDR1 MDHEN, CDR2 SYDVKM. The CDR3 is made up of 12 amino acids. CDR3 DNA: TGTGCCAGCAGACCCGGACAGGTGGAGCAGTACTTC. Encoded protein: CASRPGQVEQYF.

The gene calls are TRBV6-1 and TRBJ1-4; D gene uncertain. CDR3 length: 11 amino acids. CDR1 is MNHNS and CDR2 is SASEGT in the germline V gene. V was pared by 10 bases and J by 2 bases, with 5 bases between. Here the CDR3 DNA reads TGTGCCACTCGGACTAATGAAAAACTGTTTTTT. It codes for CATRTNEKLFF.

The V gene is TRBV6-5, the J gene TRBJ2-7; D tentatively reads TRBD1 or TRBD2 (7 bases each). Per germline, CDR1 MNHEY and CDR2 SVGAGI. Trimming took off 6 bases at V and 3 bases at J, with 15 bases between the two ends. CDR3 length: 14 residues. The CDR3 sequence is CASRGGDRYYEQYF. The CDR3 coding sequence is TGTGCCAGCAGGGGGGGGGACAGATACTACGAGCAGTACTTC.

The chain has TRBV7-2 and TRBJ1-4; the D gene is possibly TRBD1 (5 bases). There are 14 residues in the CDR3. Germline V gene lookup returns CDR1 SGHTA and CDR2 FQGNSA. The germline V and J ends were trimmed by 5 bases and 8 bases, with 15 bases remaining between them. The CDR3 DNA reads as TGTGCCAGCAGCCCAACATGGGGGAGCGAAAAACTGTTTTTT. As protein: CASSPTWGSEKLFF.

CDR3 sequence: CASTYSGTGDTQYF. The CDR3 DNA sequence: TGTGCCAGCACCTATAGCGGGACTGGAGATACGCAGTATTTT. The chain uses TRBV28 and TRBJ2-3, with 8 bases matching TRBD2. In germline, CDR1 is MDHEN, CDR2 SYDVKM. The CDR3 covers 14 residues. Trimming at V came to 7 bases and at J to 5 bases, leaving 8 bases not matched to a gene.

The chain employs TRBV5-1 and TRBJ2-5; D might be TRBD1 (6 bases). With the DNA end fitting TRBJ2-7 better, the J assignment may be wrong. This CDR3 has 15 residues. Germline assignment: CDR1 SGHRS and CDR2 YFSETQ. The CDR3 bases are TGCGCCAGCAGCTTGGATCAGGGGCTGACCTACGAGCAGTACTTC. Its translation is CASSLDQGLTYEQYF.